This paragraph reports one T cell receptor beta chain. Specified treatment: 15 to 20 received Ad26.COV2.S at low or high dose, single or two shots; about 5 received placebo; per-sample allocation not given. Collection of the samples took place on day 63 after the first injection of vaccine or placebo. The data originate from a study of Ad26.COV2.S vaccination and SARS-CoV-2 variants. Trimming removed 7 bases from V and 7 bases from J, with 19 bases in between. CDR3 length equals 14 residues. CDR1 and CDR2 from the germline V gene are MNHEY and SMNVEV (reference sequence). Method: immunoSEQ multiplex PCR; TCRdb's copy keeps in-frame clones and lacks some. The sample consists of roughly 400,000 clones, approximately 89% of them appearing once.

The source of this sequence is a person between 18 and 60 years old who received the Ad26.COV2.S COVID-19 vaccine or a placebo. Sequences were derived from peripheral blood, sampled in a trial of Ad26.COV2.S vaccine versus placebo. The rearrangement uses TRBV27 and TRBJ1-2; D perhaps matches TRBD1 (5 bases). The CDR3 sequence: CASKLTHQGFGYTF. The CDR3 DNA follows: TGTGCCAGCAAACTGACCCATCAGGGTTTTGGCTACACCTTC.